The 31 T cell receptor beta chains listed next were all sequenced from one sample in a study of OX40 agonist ivuxolimab in advanced cancers. The assay was immunoSEQ multiplex PCR, and TCRdb's table has in-frame clones only and misses some. Altogether over 70,000 clones are present, approximately 90% being singletons, with the ten largest covering approximately 0.28%. The input for sequencing was CD4+ or CD8+ T cells sorted from blood, taken in a trial of the OX40 agonist ivuxolimab. All receptors derive from an adult with an advanced solid tumor such as melanoma, head and neck, liver or kidney cancer.

This chain connects TRBV28 to TRBJ2-1; 7 bases are a match to TRBD2. The CDR3 runs 11 residues. Germline CDR1 is MDHEN and CDR2 is SYDVKM. The ends lost 8 bases at V and 10 bases at J; junction bases unmatched: 5. The CDR3: CASGRRGEQFF. CDR3 nucleotides: TGTGCCAGCGGGAGGCGGGGGGAGCAGTTCTTC.

This clone was seen a single time. V and J are TRBV6-1 and TRBJ1-2; D is uncertain. There are 14 residues in the CDR3. The V and J ends lost 5 bases and 1 base respectively, with 11 bases between them. Per the germline V gene, CDR1 is MNHNS and CDR2 is SASEGT. The CDR3 region has the DNA TGTGCCAGCAGTACCCCCGGCGGTAACTATGGCTACACCTTC. Translation: CASSTPGGNYGYTF.

This sequence joins TRBV5-1 and TRBJ1-1, with D maybe TRBD1 (5 bases). The germline V and J ends were trimmed by 0 bases and 7 bases, with 25 bases remaining between them. Germline V gene lookup returns CDR1 SGHRS and CDR2 YFSETQ. The CDR3 loop spans 18 amino acids. DNA for the CDR3: TGCGCCAGCAGCTTGGTCCGGGGCAGGCCGATGGGGGGTAGTGAAGCTTTCTTT. Translation gives CASSLVRGRPMGGSEAFF.

This clone showed up just a few times. This chain links TRBV10-3 with TRBJ2-6, with TRBD1 identical over 7 bases. This CDR3 contains 15 residues. Germline-derived CDR1 and CDR2 are ENHRY and SYGVKD. V gave up 6 bases and J gave up 2 bases; unmatched junction bases: 4. CDR3 DNA: TGTGCCATCAGGGACGGGACAGCTGGGGCCAACGTCCTGACTTTC. Protein: CAIRDGTAGANVLTF.

This clone appeared a single time. The chain couples TRBV10-3 to TRBJ1-1, with 9 bases identical to TRBD1. Germline-derived CDR1 and CDR2 are ENHRY and SYGVKD. The CDR3 is 16 amino acids. V lost 6 bases and J lost 1; bases outside the gene matches: 9. CDR3 bases: TGTGCCATCAGACCGGTAACGGGACAGGGGAACACTGAAGCTTTCTTT. Its protein is CAIRPVTGQGNTEAFF.

The J gene is TRBJ1-2, the V gene TRBV29-1; D not certain. This CDR3 contains 9 residues. Germline-derived CDR1 and CDR2 are SQVTM and ANQGSEA. V gave up 4 bases and J gave up 6 bases, with 3 bases separating them. The CDR3 region is CSVVDGYTF. The CDR3 nucleotides are TGCAGCGTTGTCGATGGCTACACCTTC.

The genes are TRBV21-1 and TRBJ1-1. TRBV21-1 is annotated as a pseudogene. The CDR3 covers 15 residues. CDR3 in amino acids: CASSKRKAVNTEAFF. CDR3 in DNA: TGTGCCAGCAGCAAAAGGAAAGCTGTTAACACTGAAGCTTTCTTT.

Remarks on this clone: Other nucleotide sequences in the sample specify the same CDR3. The chain joins TRBV19 to TRBJ1-1, with D possibly matching TRBD1 (5 bases). V was cut by 9 bases and J by 5 bases, with 16 bases left in between. The CDR3 length is 13 residues. Germline V gene data show CDR1 as LNHDA and CDR2 as SQIVND (reference sequence). The CDR3 region has the DNA TGTGCCAGCCTTGGGACGCCGAATACTGAAGCTTTCTTT. This encodes CASLGTPNTEAFF.

The chain uses TRBV18 and TRBJ1-1; TRBD1 aligns across 8 bases. Germline lookup yields CDR1 KGHSH and CDR2 LQKENI. Trimming cost V 3 bases and J 1 base; bases outside gene matches: 7. This CDR3 spans 16 amino acids. The CDR3 nucleotides are TGTGCCAGCTCACCTAGCTTACAGGGGGGGAACACTGAAGCTTTCTTT. Translated, it gives CASSPSLQGGNTEAFF. The complete variable domain, with remaining parts taken from reference TRBV18 and TRBJ1-1, reads NAGVMQNPRHLVRRRGQEARLRCSPMKGHSHVYWYRQLPEEGLKFMVYLQKENIIDESGMPKERFSAEFPKEGPSILRIQQVVRGDSAAYFCASSPSLQGGNTEAFFGQGTRLTVV.

V is TRBV14 and J is TRBJ2-1; 7 bases fit TRBD2. V lost 4 bases to trimming and J lost 1 base; unmatched junction nucleotides: 1. Germline CDR1 is SGHDN and CDR2 is FVKESK. There are 14 residues in the CDR3. This chain's CDR3 is CASSRGGSYNEQFF. The CDR3 bases are TGTGCCAGCAGCCGGGGGGGGTCCTACAATGAGCAGTTCTTC.

This clone showed up just once. The CDR3 DNA reads TGTGCCAGCAGCTCCTGGACTAGCGGGGGGGCCTGGTACTACGAGCAGTACTTC. Protein product: CASSSWTSGGAWYYEQYF. The chain is built from TRBV5-5 and TRBJ2-7, with 15 nucleotides matching TRBD2. The CDR3 runs to 18 residues. Trimming removed 3 bases from V and 3 bases from J; junction bases left unmatched: 10. Germline CDR1 reads SGHKS; CDR2 reads YYEKEE (reference sequence).

The chain carries TRBV10-3 and TRBJ1-3, with unresolved D. V was shortened by 8 bases and J by 0 bases, with 14 bases between the two germline ends. In germline, CDR1 is ENHRY, CDR2 SYGVKD. This CDR3 spans 15 amino acids. CDR3 amino acids: CAIAQTFSSGNTIYF. The CDR3 DNA follows: TGTGCCATCGCGCAGACTTTCAGCTCTGGAAACACCATATATTTT.

The rearrangement uses TRBV11-2 and TRBJ1-2; D possibly corresponds to TRBD1 (5 bases). V was shortened by 0 bases and J by 4 bases, with 12 bases between the two germline ends. From germline, CDR1 is SGHAT and CDR2 FQNNGV. The CDR3 consists of 15 residues. CDR3 loop: CASSLDPRGSYGYTF. CDR3 nucleotides: TGTGCCAGCAGCTTAGATCCAAGGGGCAGCTATGGCTACACCTTC.

The rearrangement uses TRBV7-2 and TRBJ2-7; 9 bases match TRBD1. In germline, CDR1 is SGHTA, CDR2 FQGNSA. CDR3 length equals 13 residues. J lost 5 bases, V lost 3 bases, and 2 bases had no gene match. The CDR3 region is CASSLDRGDEQYF. CDR3 nucleotides: TGTGCCAGCAGCTTGGACAGGGGCGACGAGCAGTACTTC. Complete variable domain (other parts from reference TRBV7-2 and TRBJ2-7): GAGVSQSPSNKVTEKGKDVELRCDPISGHTALYWYRQSLGQGLEFLIYFQGNSAPDKSGLPSDRFSAERTGGSVSTLTIQRTQQEDSAVYLCASSLDRGDEQYFGPGTRLTVT.

The V call is TRBV19, the J call TRBJ1-1; 10 positions agree with TRBD1. J lost 4 bases, V lost 3 bases, and 5 bases had no gene match. There are 15 residues in the CDR3. Germline V lookup: CDR1 LNHDA, CDR2 SQIVND (reference sequence). CDR3: CASSIRDRGPTEAFF. CDR3 bases: TGTGCCAGTAGTATCCGTGACAGGGGGCCCACTGAAGCTTTCTTT.

This clone turned up a few times. The chain recombines TRBV7-8 with TRBJ1-1; the match to TRBD1 covers 7 bases. From germline, CDR1 is SGHVS and CDR2 FQNEAQ. J was trimmed by 5 bases and V by 1 base; bases with no gene match: 16. This CDR3 is built from 18 residues. CDR3 in amino acids: CASSLGVSKGTQGTEAFF. CDR3 DNA sequence: TGTGCCAGCAGCTTAGGAGTCTCCAAAGGAACACAGGGGACTGAAGCTTTCTTT. Combining the CDR3 with reference TRBV7-8 and TRBJ1-1 gives the whole variable domain GAGVSQSPRYKVAKRGQDVALRCDPISGHVSLFWYQQALGQGPEFLTYFQNEAQLDKSGLPSDRFFAERPEGSVSTLKIQRTQQEDSAVYLCASSLGVSKGTQGTEAFFGQGTRLTVV.

The V call is TRBV6-5, the J call TRBJ1-6; D gene uncertain. The germline V gene encodes CDR1 MNHEY and CDR2 SVGAGI. Trimming cost V 1 base and J 10 bases, with 11 bases left between them. The CDR3 has 14 amino acids. The CDR3 nucleotides read TGTGCCAGCAGTTACTTCAGGATTATATCACCCCTCCACTTT. Translating gives CASSYFRIISPLHF.

This chain joins TRBV9 and TRBJ2-2; perhaps TRBD1 as D (7 bases). With 4 bases removed from V and 6 bases from J, the gap between germline ends came to 22 bases. The germline V gene has CDR1 SGDLS and CDR2 YYNGEE. This CDR3 has 17 amino acids. This CDR3 is CASSPQGGRAGSGELFF. The CDR3 DNA follows: TGTGCCAGCAGCCCCCAGGGGGGCAGGGCGGGTTCCGGGGAGCTGTTTTTT. The complete variable domain, with remaining parts taken from reference TRBV9 and TRBJ2-2, reads DSGVTQTPKHLITATGQRVTLRCSPRSGDLSVYWYQQSLDQGLQFLIQYYNGEERAKGNILERFSAQQFPDLHSELNLSSLELGDSALYFCASSPQGGRAGSGELFFGEGSRLTVL.

The V and J genes are TRBV2 and TRBJ2-1, with unresolved D. The CDR3 has 14 amino acids. Per germline, CDR1 SNHLY and CDR2 FYNNEI. V was cut by 7 bases and J by 0 bases, with 10 bases left in between. CDR3 nucleotides: TGTGCCAGCAACCCCCGGAGCTCCTACAATGAGCAGTTCTTC. Translating gives CASNPRSSYNEQFF.

This clone was observed once. This chain connects TRBV7-6 to TRBJ2-3, with D uncertain. Deletions cut 2 bases from V and 1 base from J, with 16 bases between. This CDR3 region has 17 residues. CDR1 is SGHVS, CDR2 FNYEAQ, per germline. CDR3: CASSLKQQNWGTDTQYF. The CDR3 DNA reads TGTGCCAGCAGCTTAAAACAGCAAAACTGGGGCACAGATACGCAGTATTTT.

V is TRBV19 and J is TRBJ2-3; 8 positions match TRBD2. This CDR3 is built from 12 residues. Trimming took 7 bases from V and 4 from J; bases not matched to a gene: 1. The germline CDR1 and CDR2 sequences are LNHDA and SQIVND (reference sequence). The DNA for the CDR3 is TGTGCCAGTACCGGGGGGGCAGATACGCAGTATTTT. Amino acid sequence: CASTGGADTQYF.

Only a few counts were recorded for this clone. The rearrangement uses TRBV27 and TRBJ2-7; TRBD2 matches at 7 bases. J lost 3 bases, V lost 2 bases, and 1 base had no gene match. From germline, CDR1 is MNHEY and CDR2 SMNVEV (reference sequence). The CDR3 is 13 residues long. In DNA form, the CDR3 reads TGTGCCAGCAGTTTAGGGACTAACTACGAGCAGTACTTC. It encodes CASSLGTNYEQYF.

V gene TRBV6-5 combines with J gene TRBJ1-3, with D perhaps matching TRBD1 (6 bases). Germline-derived CDR1 and CDR2 are MNHEY and SVGAGI. This CDR3 has 15 amino acids. V was cut by 4 bases and J by 1 base, with 11 bases left in between. The CDR3 loop is CASSFWGPSGNTIYF. Here the CDR3 DNA reads TGTGCCAGCAGTTTTTGGGGGCCGTCTGGAAACACCATATATTTT.

The chain employs TRBV7-3 and TRBJ2-3; D unresolved. There are 15 residues in the CDR3. Germline V gene sequence: CDR1 SGHTA, CDR2 FQGTGA. Deletions cut 2 bases from V and 1 base from J, with 10 bases between. In DNA form, the CDR3 reads TGTGCCAGCAGCTTAGGTTTCGCGGGCACAGATACGCAGTATTTT. Translating it yields CASSLGFAGTDTQYF. The full variable domain, rest sourced from reference TRBV7-3 and TRBJ2-3, is GAGVSQTPSNKVTEKGKYVELRCDPISGHTALYWYRQSLGQGPEFLIYFQGTGAADDSGLPNDRFFAVRPEGSVSTLKIQRTERGDSAVYLCASSLGFAGTDTQYFGPGTRLTVL.

The chain recombines TRBV29-1 with TRBJ2-1; 7 nucleotides match TRBD2. The germline V gene encodes CDR1 SQVTM and CDR2 ANQGSEA. V was pared by 4 bases and J by 4 bases, with 7 bases of the junction left unmatched. The CDR3 sequence is 14 residues long. Written as DNA, the CDR3 is TGCAGCGTTGTGTTGACGGGGGGTTACAATGAGCAGTTCTTC. As protein: CSVVLTGGYNEQFF.

The count of this clone is one. The chain is built from TRBV5-5 and TRBJ2-5, with TRBD2 matching 8 bases. Germline loops: CDR1 SGHKS, CDR2 YYEKEE (reference sequence). CDR3 length equals 15 residues. J gave up 5 bases and V 6 bases, and 12 bases lay outside the gene matches. The CDR3 DNA reads TGTGCCAGCAACCACGGCGGGGGGCGAGTTGAGACCCAGTACTTC. Its translation is CASNHGGGRVETQYF.

The CDR3 DNA reads TGCGCCAGCCGGGAGGGAGGGGCGTACGAGCAGTACTTC. Translating gives CASREGGAYEQYF. The chain carries TRBV10-2 and TRBJ2-7, with TRBD2 matching over 8 bases. The CDR3 length is 13 residues. J lost 4 bases, V lost 8 bases, and 7 bases had no gene match. Germline CDR1 is WSHSY and CDR2 is SAAADI.

This chain joins TRBV4-2 and TRBJ2-1; 10 bases are a match to TRBD2. Germline-derived CDR1 and CDR2 are LGHNA and YNFKEQ. The CDR3 loop spans 15 amino acids. The V gene end was trimmed by 6 bases and the J gene end by 7 bases; junction bases not matched to a gene: 9. CDR3 in amino acids: CASSQPSGGGNEQFF. CDR3 in DNA: TGTGCCAGCAGTCAGCCTAGCGGGGGTGGGAATGAGCAGTTCTTC.

CDR3 bases: TGTGCCAGCTCACCTGACAGGGGTACGGGTGCCACCGGGGAGCTGTTTTTT. This translates into CASSPDRGTGATGELFF. This chain uses TRBV18 with TRBJ2-2; TRBD1 aligns across 8 bases. CDR1 is KGHSH, CDR2 LQKENI, per germline. V lost 3 bases to trimming and J lost 4 bases; unmatched junction nucleotides: 10. There are 17 residues in the CDR3.

The genes are TRBV9 and TRBJ1-1; D not certain. The V and J ends lost 0 bases and 4 bases respectively, with 16 bases between them. The CDR3 covers 16 residues. The V gene's germline CDR1 is SGDLS and CDR2 YYNGEE. The CDR3 reads CASSVVPPNGVTEAFF. The CDR3 DNA sequence: TGTGCCAGCAGCGTAGTTCCTCCTAACGGGGTCACTGAAGCTTTCTTT.

V usage is TRBV5-6 and J usage is TRBJ1-1, with D uncertain. Germline CDR1 and CDR2: SGHDT and YYEEEE. The CDR3 is made up of 13 amino acids. Trimming left V 4 bases short and J 4 bases short, with 11 bases between. The CDR3 loop is CASSKGPGTEAFF. The CDR3 bases are TGTGCCAGCAGCAAAGGACCGGGCACTGAAGCTTTCTTT. The whole variable domain, filled in from reference TRBV5-6 and TRBJ1-1, reads DAGVTQSPTHLIKTRGQQVTLRCSPKSGHDTVSWYQQALGQGPQFIFQYYEEEERQRGNFPDRFSGHQFPNYSSELNVNALLLGDSALYLCASSKGPGTEAFFGQGTRLTVV.